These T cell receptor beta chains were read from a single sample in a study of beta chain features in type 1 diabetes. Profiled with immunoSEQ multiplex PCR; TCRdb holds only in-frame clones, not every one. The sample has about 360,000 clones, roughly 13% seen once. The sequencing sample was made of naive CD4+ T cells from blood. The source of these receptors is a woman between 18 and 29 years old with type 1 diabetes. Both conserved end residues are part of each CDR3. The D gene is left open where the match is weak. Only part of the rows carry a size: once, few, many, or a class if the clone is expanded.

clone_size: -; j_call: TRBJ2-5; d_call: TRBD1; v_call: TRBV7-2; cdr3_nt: TGTGCCAGCAGCGCCTCCGGGACAGGGGTAGGCCAGTACTTC; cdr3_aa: CASSASGTGVGQYF
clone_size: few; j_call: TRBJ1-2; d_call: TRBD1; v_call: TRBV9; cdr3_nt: TGTGCCAGCAGCGTAGGACAGGGGGCTTTGGGTGGCTACACCTTC; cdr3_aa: CASSVGQGALGGYTF
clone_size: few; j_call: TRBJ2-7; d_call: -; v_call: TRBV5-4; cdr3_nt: TGTGCCAGCCGCAATACGGGACAACACTACGAGCAGTACTTC; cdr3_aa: CASRNTGQHYEQYF
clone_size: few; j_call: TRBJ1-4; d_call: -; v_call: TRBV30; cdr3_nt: TGTGCCTGGAGCTTACGGGAAAAACTGTTTTTT; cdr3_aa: CAWSLREKLFF
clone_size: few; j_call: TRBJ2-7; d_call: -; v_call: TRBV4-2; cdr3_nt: TGTGCCAGCAGCCAAGACGGAGGACCCTACGAGCAGTACTTC; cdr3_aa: CASSQDGGPYEQYF
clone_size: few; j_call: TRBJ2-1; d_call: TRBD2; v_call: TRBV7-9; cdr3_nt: TGTGCCAGCAGCTTATCCAGTATGGGACTAGCGGGAGTCAAGGAGCAGTTCTTC; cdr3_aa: CASSLSSMGLAGVKEQFF
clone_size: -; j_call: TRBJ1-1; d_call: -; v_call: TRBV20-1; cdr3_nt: TGCAGTGCTAAGGGGGTTGAAGCTTTCTTT; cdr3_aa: CSAKGVEAFF
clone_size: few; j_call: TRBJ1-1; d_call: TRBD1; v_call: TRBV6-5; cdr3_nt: TGTGCCAGCAGTTACCAAGGGGGCGGCTGGGTGACTGAAGCTTTCTTT; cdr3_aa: CASSYQGGGWVTEAFF
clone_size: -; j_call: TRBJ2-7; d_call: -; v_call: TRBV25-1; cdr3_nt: TGTGCCAGCACCTCCCACGGGGGCGAGCAGTACTTC; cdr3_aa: CASTSHGGEQYF
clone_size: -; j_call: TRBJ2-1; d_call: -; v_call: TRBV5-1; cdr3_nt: TGCGCCAGCAGCTTGGAGTTCTACCCATCGAATGAGCAGTTCTTC; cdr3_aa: CASSLEFYPSNEQFF
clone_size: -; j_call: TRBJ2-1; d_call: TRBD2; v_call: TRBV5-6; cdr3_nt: TGTGCCAGCAGCCCTGGACTAGCGGAGCAGTTCTTC; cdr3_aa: CASSPGLAEQFF